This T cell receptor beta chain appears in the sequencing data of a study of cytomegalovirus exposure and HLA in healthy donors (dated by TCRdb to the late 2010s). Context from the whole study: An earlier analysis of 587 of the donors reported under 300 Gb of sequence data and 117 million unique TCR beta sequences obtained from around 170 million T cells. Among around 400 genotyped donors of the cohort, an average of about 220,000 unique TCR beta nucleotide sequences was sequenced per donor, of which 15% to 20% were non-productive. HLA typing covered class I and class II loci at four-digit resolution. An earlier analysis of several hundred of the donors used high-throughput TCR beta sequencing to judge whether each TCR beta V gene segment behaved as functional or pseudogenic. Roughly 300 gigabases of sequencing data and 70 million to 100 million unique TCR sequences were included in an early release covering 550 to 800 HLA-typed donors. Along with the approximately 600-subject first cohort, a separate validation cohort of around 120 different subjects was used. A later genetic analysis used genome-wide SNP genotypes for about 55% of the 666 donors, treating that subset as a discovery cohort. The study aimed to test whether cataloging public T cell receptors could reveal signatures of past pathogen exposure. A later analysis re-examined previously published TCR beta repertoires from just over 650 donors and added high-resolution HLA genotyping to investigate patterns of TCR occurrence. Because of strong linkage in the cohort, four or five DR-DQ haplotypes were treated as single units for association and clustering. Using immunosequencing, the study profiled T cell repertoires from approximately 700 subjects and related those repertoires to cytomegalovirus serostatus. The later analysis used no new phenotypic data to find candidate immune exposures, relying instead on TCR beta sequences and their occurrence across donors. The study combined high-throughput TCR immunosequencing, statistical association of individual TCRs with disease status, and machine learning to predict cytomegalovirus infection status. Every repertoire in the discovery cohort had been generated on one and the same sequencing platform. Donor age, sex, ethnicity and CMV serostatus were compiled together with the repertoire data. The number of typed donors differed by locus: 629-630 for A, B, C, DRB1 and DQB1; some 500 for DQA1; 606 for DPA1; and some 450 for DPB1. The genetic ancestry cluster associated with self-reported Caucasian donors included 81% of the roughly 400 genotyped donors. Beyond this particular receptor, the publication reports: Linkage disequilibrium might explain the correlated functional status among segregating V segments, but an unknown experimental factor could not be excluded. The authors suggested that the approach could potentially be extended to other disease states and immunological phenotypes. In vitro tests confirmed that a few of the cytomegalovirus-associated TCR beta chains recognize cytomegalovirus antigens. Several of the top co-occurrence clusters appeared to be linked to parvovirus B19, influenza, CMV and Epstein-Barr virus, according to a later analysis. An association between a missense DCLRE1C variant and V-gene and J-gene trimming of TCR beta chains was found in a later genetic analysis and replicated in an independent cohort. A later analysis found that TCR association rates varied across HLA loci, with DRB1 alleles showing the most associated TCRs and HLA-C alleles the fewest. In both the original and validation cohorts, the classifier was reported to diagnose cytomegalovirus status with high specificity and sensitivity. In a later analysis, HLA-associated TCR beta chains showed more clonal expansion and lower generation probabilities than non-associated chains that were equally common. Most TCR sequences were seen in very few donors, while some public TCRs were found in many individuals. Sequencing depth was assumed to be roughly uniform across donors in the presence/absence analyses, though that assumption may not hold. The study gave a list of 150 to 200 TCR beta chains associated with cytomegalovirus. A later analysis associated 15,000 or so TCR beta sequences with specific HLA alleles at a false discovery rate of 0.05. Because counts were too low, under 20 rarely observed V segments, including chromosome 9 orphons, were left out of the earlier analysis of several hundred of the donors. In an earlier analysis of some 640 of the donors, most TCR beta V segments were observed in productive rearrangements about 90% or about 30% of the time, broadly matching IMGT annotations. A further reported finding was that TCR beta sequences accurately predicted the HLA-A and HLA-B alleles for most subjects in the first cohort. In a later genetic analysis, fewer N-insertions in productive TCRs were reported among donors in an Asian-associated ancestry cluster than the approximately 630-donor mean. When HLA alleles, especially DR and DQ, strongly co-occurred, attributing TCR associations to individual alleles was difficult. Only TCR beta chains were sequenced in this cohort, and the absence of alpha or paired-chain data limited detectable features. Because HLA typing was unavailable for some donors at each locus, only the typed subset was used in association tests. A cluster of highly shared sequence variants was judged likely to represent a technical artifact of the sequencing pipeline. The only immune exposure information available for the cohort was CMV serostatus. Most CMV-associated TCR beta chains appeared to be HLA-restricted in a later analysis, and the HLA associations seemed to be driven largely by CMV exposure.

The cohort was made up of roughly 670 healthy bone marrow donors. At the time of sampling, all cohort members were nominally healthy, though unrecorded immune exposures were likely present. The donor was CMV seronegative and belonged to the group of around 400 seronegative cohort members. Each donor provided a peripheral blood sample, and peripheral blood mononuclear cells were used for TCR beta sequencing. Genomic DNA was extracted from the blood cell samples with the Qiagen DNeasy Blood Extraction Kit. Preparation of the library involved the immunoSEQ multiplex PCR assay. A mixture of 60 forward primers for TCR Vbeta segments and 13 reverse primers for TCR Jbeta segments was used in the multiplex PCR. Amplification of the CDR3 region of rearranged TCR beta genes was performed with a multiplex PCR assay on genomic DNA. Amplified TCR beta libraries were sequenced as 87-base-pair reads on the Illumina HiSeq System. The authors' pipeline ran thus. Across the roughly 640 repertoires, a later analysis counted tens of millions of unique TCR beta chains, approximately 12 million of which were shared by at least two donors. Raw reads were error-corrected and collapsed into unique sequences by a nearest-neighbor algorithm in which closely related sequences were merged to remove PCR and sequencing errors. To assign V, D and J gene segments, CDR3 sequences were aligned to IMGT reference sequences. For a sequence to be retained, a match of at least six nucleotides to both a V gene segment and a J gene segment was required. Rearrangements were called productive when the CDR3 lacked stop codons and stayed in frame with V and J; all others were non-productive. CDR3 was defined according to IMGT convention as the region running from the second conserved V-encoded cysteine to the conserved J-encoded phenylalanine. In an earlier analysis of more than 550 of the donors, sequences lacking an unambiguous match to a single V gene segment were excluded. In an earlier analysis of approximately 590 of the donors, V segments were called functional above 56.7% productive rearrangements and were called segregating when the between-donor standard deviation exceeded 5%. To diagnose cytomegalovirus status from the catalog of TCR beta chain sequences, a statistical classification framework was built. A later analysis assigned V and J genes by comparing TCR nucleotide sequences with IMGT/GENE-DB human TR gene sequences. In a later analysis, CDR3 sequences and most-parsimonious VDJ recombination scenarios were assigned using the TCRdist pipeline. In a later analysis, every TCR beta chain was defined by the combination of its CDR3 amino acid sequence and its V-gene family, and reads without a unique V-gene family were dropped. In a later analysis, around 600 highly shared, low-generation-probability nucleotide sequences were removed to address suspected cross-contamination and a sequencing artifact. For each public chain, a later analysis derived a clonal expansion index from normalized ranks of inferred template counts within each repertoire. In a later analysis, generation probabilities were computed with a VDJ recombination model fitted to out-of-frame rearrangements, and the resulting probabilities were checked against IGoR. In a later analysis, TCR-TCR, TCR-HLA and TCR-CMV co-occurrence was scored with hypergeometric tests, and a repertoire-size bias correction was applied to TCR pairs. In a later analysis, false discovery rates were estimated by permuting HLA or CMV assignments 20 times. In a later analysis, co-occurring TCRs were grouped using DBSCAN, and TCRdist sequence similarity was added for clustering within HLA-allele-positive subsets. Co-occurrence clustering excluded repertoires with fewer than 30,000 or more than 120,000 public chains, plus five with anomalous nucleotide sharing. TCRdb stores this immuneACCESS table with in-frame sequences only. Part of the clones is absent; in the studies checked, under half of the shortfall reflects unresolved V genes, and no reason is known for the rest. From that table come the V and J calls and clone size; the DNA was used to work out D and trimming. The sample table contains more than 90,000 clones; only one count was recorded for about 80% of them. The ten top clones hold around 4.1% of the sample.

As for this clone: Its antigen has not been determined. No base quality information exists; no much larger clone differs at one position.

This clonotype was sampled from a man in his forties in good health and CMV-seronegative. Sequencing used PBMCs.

Here is the DNA: TGCGCCAGCAGCCCCACAGGGAACACCGGGGAGCTGTTTTTT. Its protein reads: CASSPTGNTGELFF. The chain links TRBV5-1 with TRBJ2-2, with a tentative D gene TRBD1 over 5 matching bases. There are 14 amino acids in the CDR3, from cysteine to phenylalanine inclusive. The DNA shown is the 42-base CDR3, in frame from base 1. Trimming takes 4 bases from V and 1 base from J, and the germline ends sit 8 bases apart. The germline V gene gives CDR1 as SGHRS and CDR2 as YFSETQ.